Presented here are 27 T cell receptor beta chains from one specimen sequenced in a study of beta chain features in type 1 diabetes. The entirety of the isolated RNA underwent reverse transcription, so expressed TCRB transcripts were sequenced. Libraries were prepared by immunoSEQ multiplex PCR; TCRdb keeps only in-frame clonotypes and omits some of them. Of hundreds of thousands of clones in the sample, roughly 13% are singletons; the top ten hold 0.035% to 0.04%. Antigens of these TCRs are unknown. Study-wide findings and caveats: Shortening of TCRB CDR3s, moderate but significant, appeared in all four CD4+ subsets of Type 1 diabetes patients.

The sequenced sample was naive CD4+ T cells from blood. These receptor sequences come from a man younger than 30 with type 1 diabetes.

The genes are TRBV6-1 and TRBJ1-1, with a tentative D call TRBD1 (6 bases). There are 13 residues in the CDR3. Germline CDR1 reads MNHNS; CDR2 reads SASEGT. V lost 8 bases to trimming and J lost 0 bases, with 10 bases between them. CDR3 sequence (DNA): TGTGCCAGCTCAACAGGGATGAACACTGAAGCTTTCTTT. Protein sequence: CASSTGMNTEAFF.

The gene calls are TRBV7-2 and TRBJ1-1; unclear D gene. The CDR3 runs to 16 residues. V dropped 5 bases and J dropped 0 bases, with 16 bases sitting between them. The germline CDR1 and CDR2 sequences are SGHTA and FQGNSA. CDR3 DNA sequence: TGTGCCAGCAGCCCATCGCAAAGGGCGATGAACACTGAAGCTTTCTTT. Its protein product is CASSPSQRAMNTEAFF.

This rearrangement joins TRBV19 to TRBJ2-1; the D gene is possibly TRBD1 (6 bases). Germline V CDR1 and CDR2: LNHDA, SQIVND (reference sequence). The V end was cut by 5 bases, the J end by 7 bases, with 27 bases between. The CDR3 is 18 residues long. The CDR3 nucleotides read TGTGCCAGTAGTGTCCGGGGAACAGGGAATCGTCGTGGGAATGAGCAGTTCTTC. It specifies CASSVRGTGNRRGNEQFF.

This chain connects TRBV5-1 to TRBJ2-3; 14 bases are a match to TRBD2. Germline loops: CDR1 SGHRS, CDR2 YFSETQ. The V and J ends lost 0 bases and 5 bases, in that order; junction bases with no gene match: 5. CDR3 size: 17 residues. CDR3 residues: CASSLAGTSGGIDTQYF. In nucleotides, the CDR3 is TGCGCCAGCAGCTTGGCCGGGACTAGCGGGGGAATAGATACGCAGTATTTT.

This chain connects TRBV4-3 to TRBJ1-1; TRBD1 aligns across 11 bases. CDR3 length: 15 residues. From germline, CDR1 is LGHNA and CDR2 YSLEER. The V and J ends lost 4 bases and 4 bases, in that order; junction bases with no gene match: 5. The CDR3 sequence: CASSPGQGAGTEAFF. DNA for the CDR3: TGCGCCAGCAGCCCCGGACAGGGGGCGGGCACTGAAGCTTTCTTT.

CDR3 residues: CATGGPSGELFF. The CDR3 DNA is TGTGCCACGGGAGGGCCCTCCGGGGAGCTGTTTTTT. The genes are TRBV30 and TRBJ2-2, with 8 bases aligning to TRBD2. This CDR3 region has 12 residues. V lost 8 bases and J lost 6; bases outside the gene matches: 5. Germline values: CDR1 GTSNPN, CDR2 SVGIG (reference sequence).

The rearrangement links TRBV7-2 to TRBJ2-5; D not certain. In germline, CDR1 is SGHTA, CDR2 FQGNSA. Trimming cost V 4 bases and J 2 bases, with 8 bases left between them. This CDR3 has 13 amino acids. DNA for the CDR3: TGTGCCAGCAGCTACCTCCGGCAAGAGACCCAGTACTTC. Protein product: CASSYLRQETQYF.

This clone was picked up a small number of times. V usage is TRBV7-9 and J usage is TRBJ2-5; 11 nucleotides match TRBD2. Germline CDR1 SEHNR, CDR2 FQNEAQ (reference sequence). The CDR3 extends over 16 amino acids. The trim removed 2 bases at V and 2 bases at J, leaving 4 bases unmatched. CDR3 protein: CASSLPSGGIQETQYF. The CDR3 region has the DNA TGTGCCAGCAGCTTACCTAGCGGGGGGATTCAAGAGACCCAGTACTTC. Full variable domain (outside the CDR3, taken from reference TRBV7-9 and TRBJ2-5): DTGVSQNPRHKITKRGQNVTFRCDPISEHNRLYWYRQTLGQGPEFLTYFQNEAQLEKSRLLSDRFSAERPKGSFSTLEIQRTEQGDSAMYLCASSLPSGGIQETQYFGPGTRLLVL.

The chain joins TRBV29-1 to TRBJ2-1; TRBD2 agrees at 11 bases. The CDR3 runs to 17 residues. The J segment lost 4 bases and the V segment lost 8 bases, leaving 16 bases of the junction unmatched. Germline values: CDR1 SQVTM, CDR2 ANQGSEA. The CDR3 DNA reads as TGCAGCACTGAGTCCGGGACTAGCGGAGGGAATTACAATGAGCAGTTCTTC. Translated, it gives CSTESGTSGGNYNEQFF.

The chain has TRBV6-5 and TRBJ1-1, with 7 bases identical to TRBD1. CDR3 size: 16 residues. V trimming: 3 bases; J trimming: 3 bases; junction bases outside the gene matches: 10. Germline V gene lookup returns CDR1 MNHEY and CDR2 SVGAGI. The CDR3: CASSYSTGPGDTEAFF. In nucleotides, the CDR3 is TGTGCCAGCAGTTATTCGACAGGGCCGGGTGACACTGAAGCTTTCTTT.

This clone was seen a few times. V gene TRBV13 combines with J gene TRBJ2-4; tentatively, D is TRBD2 (6 bases). From germline, CDR1 is PRHDT and CDR2 FYEKMQ (reference sequence). The CDR3 spans 17 residues. Trimming cost V 5 bases and J 0 bases, with 17 bases left between them. The CDR3 sequence is CASSPRREGIAKNIQYF. CDR3 nucleotide sequence: TGTGCCAGCAGCCCGAGGAGGGAAGGGATAGCCAAAAACATTCAGTACTTC.

The CDR3 is CAWSVAWRGGWNTEAFF. The CDR3 DNA reads TGTGCCTGGAGTGTAGCCTGGCGGGGGGGCTGGAACACTGAAGCTTTCTTT. The chain employs TRBV30 and TRBJ1-1; TRBD1 is a possible D gene (6 bases). Germline V gene data show CDR1 as GTSNPN and CDR2 as SVGIG (reference sequence). Deletions cut 0 bases from V and 1 base from J, with 18 bases between. The CDR3 is 17 residues long.

CDR3 amino acids: CASSSAGEGNSPLHF. DNA of the CDR3: TGTGCCAGCAGCTCGGCAGGGGAAGGCAATTCACCCCTCCACTTT. The chain recombines TRBV5-4 with TRBJ1-6; perhaps TRBD1 as D (6 bases). CDR1 and CDR2 (germline): SGHNT, YYREEE (reference sequence). Trimming removed 3 bases at V and 7 bases at J, with 14 bases between. This CDR3 is 15 amino acids long. Variable domain in full (rest from reference TRBV5-4 and TRBJ1-6): ETGVTQSPTHLIKTRGQQVTLRCSSQSGHNTVSWYQQALGQGPQFIFQYYREEENGRGNFPPRFSGLQFPNYSSELNVNALELDDSALYLCASSSAGEGNSPLHFGNGTRLTVT.

The rearrangement uses TRBV5-1 and TRBJ2-6; D remains ambiguous. The germline V gene has CDR1 SGHRS and CDR2 YFSETQ. CDR3 size: 13 residues. Between the trimmed V and J ends, which lost 6 bases and 3 bases, there was a span of 7 bases. The CDR3 here is CASIEVGANVLTF. The CDR3 DNA follows: TGCGCCAGCATCGAGGTTGGGGCCAACGTCCTGACTTTC.

The chain combines TRBV4-2 with TRBJ1-2; D remains unclear. The V gene's germline CDR1 is LGHNA and CDR2 YNFKEQ. The ends were cut back, 0 bases at V and 4 bases at J, with 12 bases in the middle. This CDR3 is built from 15 residues. CDR3 sequence: CASSQDKSTVYGYTF. In nucleotides, the CDR3 is TGTGCCAGCAGCCAAGATAAGAGTACAGTCTATGGCTACACCTTC.

The chain employs TRBV6-1 and TRBJ2-5, with 9 bases lining up with TRBD2. V was clipped by 6 bases and J by 3 bases; unmatched bases: 5. Germline V gene lookup returns CDR1 MNHNS and CDR2 SASEGT. The length of the CDR3 is 14 residues. Written as DNA, the CDR3 is TGTGCCAGCAGCTTCCGGACTAGCGAAGAGACCCAGTACTTC. Translating it yields CASSFRTSEETQYF.

This clone was seen a handful of times. This sequence joins TRBV7-9 and TRBJ2-7; no reliable D call. The CDR3 extends over 16 amino acids. V lost 2 bases to trimming and J lost 3 bases, with 17 bases between them. Germline CDR1 is SEHNR and CDR2 is FQNEAQ (reference sequence). The CDR3 spells CASSLNPKTRYYEQYF. CDR3 coding DNA: TGTGCCAGCAGCTTAAATCCCAAAACGAGGTACTACGAGCAGTACTTC.

The V call is TRBV19, the J call TRBJ1-1; D is undetermined. This CDR3 contains 14 residues. Looked up from germline, CDR1 is LNHDA and CDR2 is SQIVND (reference sequence). Trimming stripped 8 bases from V and 1 base from J, with 14 bases between. CDR3 in DNA: TGTGCCAGTCTCCCATCAGTAGCGAACACTGAAGCTTTCTTT. This translates into CASLPSVANTEAFF.

The gene calls are TRBV5-1 and TRBJ2-5; D gene unclear. Germline V gene sequence: CDR1 SGHRS, CDR2 YFSETQ. Trimming pared 2 bases from V and 4 bases from J, leaving 6 bases between. The CDR3 is 12 residues long. In DNA form, the CDR3 reads TGCGCCAGCAGCTTCCTTAGAGAGACCCAGTACTTC. Translated: CASSFLRETQYF.

V usage is TRBV5-1 and J usage is TRBJ2-5, with 8 bases fitting TRBD2. Looked up from germline, CDR1 is SGHRS and CDR2 is YFSETQ. CDR3 length equals 14 residues. The trim removed 5 bases at V and 5 bases at J, leaving 8 bases unmatched. The CDR3: CASRFSGAGETQYF. The CDR3 DNA sequence: TGCGCCAGCAGATTTAGCGGGGCCGGGGAGACCCAGTACTTC.

The chain joins TRBV18 to TRBJ2-7, with no clear D. The germline V gene has CDR1 KGHSH and CDR2 LQKENI. Trimming removed 1 base at V and 2 bases at J, with 18 bases between. The CDR3 loop spans 17 amino acids. This chain's CDR3 is CASSPLLSGGETYEQYF. DNA of the CDR3: TGTGCCAGCTCACCACTTCTTTCTGGCGGAGAGACCTACGAGCAGTACTTC.

This clone was recorded a few times. The CDR3 sequence: CASSPTGVSGNTIYF. CDR3 coding DNA: TGTGCCAGCTCACCGACAGGGGTTTCTGGAAACACCATATATTTT. The V gene is TRBV18, the J gene TRBJ1-3; 8 bases are shared with TRBD1. Trimming removed 3 bases from V and 1 base from J; junction bases left unmatched: 2. CDR1 and CDR2 from the germline V gene are KGHSH and LQKENI. This CDR3 comprises 15 residues.

CDR3: CASGDRASDTQYF. Here the CDR3 DNA reads TGTGCCAGCGGAGACAGGGCGTCAGATACGCAGTATTTT. The rearrangement uses TRBV7-3 and TRBJ2-3, with 7 bases fitting TRBD1. The germline gives CDR1 SGHTA, CDR2 FQGTGA. V trimming: 8 bases; J trimming: 4 bases; junction bases outside the gene matches: 6. This CDR3 spans 13 amino acids.

Written as DNA, the CDR3 is TGTGCCAGCAGTGAGGTAGCTAGCGGGAGCCCCATGACCTACGAGCAGTACTTC. Residues: CASSEVASGSPMTYEQYF. V and J are TRBV6-1 and TRBJ2-7, with TRBD2 matching over 10 bases. The CDR3 has 18 residues. V lost 3 bases and J lost 2; bases outside the gene matches: 13. Germline-derived CDR1 and CDR2 are MNHNS and SASEGT.

This clone has a handful of counts. The rearrangement links TRBV6-5 to TRBJ1-4, with TRBD1 identical over 8 bases. Germline CDR1 is MNHEY and CDR2 is SVGAGI. Trimming cost V 5 bases and J 12 bases; bases outside gene matches: 5. The CDR3 is 12 amino acids. CDR3 loop: CASSTGGWELFF. CDR3 nucleotide sequence: TGTGCCAGCAGTACAGGGGGATGGGAACTGTTTTTT.

V and J are TRBV30 and TRBJ1-1; 7 bases fit TRBD1. CDR1 is GTSNPN, CDR2 SVGIG, per germline (reference sequence). With V trimmed by 0 bases and J by 5 bases, 3 bases remained unmatched. CDR3 size: 13 residues. The CDR3 protein is CAWSVNRGTEAFF. CDR3 nucleotides: TGTGCCTGGAGTGTAAACAGGGGAACTGAAGCTTTCTTT.

This clone was observed a few times. V is TRBV4-1 and J is TRBJ2-7, with 10 bases fitting TRBD2. V shed 5 bases, J shed 3 bases, and the junction held 10 bases outside the gene matches. CDR3 size: 16 residues. The germline V gene encodes CDR1 MGHRA and CDR2 YSYEKL. CDR3 in amino acids: CASSTTEREGLYEQYF. CDR3 coding DNA: TGCGCCAGCAGCACTACAGAGCGGGAGGGCCTCTACGAGCAGTACTTC.